Below are 8 T cell receptor beta chains sequenced from a single sample in a study of breast tumors, draining lymph nodes, adjacent tissues (dated by TCRdb to between 2015 and 2016). Lymph node samples came from the axillary draining lymph nodes of breast cancer patients. The receptor library was made with multiplex PCR. Sequenced using an Illumina HiSeq 2000. TCRdb applied fastp at Q25 and MiXCR to the public reads, then kept only in-frame beta chains. Every distinct CDR3 protein forms one entry, paired with its most common genes and DNA. Counted in this sample were approximately 250,000 distinct CDR3 sequences; under 40% of them appeared once. Of the sample, approximately 3.5% falls within the top ten clones. What was sequenced was axillary lymph node tissue. All receptors come from a female donor with breast cancer. Some clones in this sample may be carry-over from other donors' samples.

This clonotype was counted ten times or more. This sequence joins TRBV24-1 and TRBJ2-1, with 9 bases identical to TRBD2. V was clipped by 4 bases and J by 0 bases; unmatched bases: 3. Germline lookup yields CDR1 KGHDR and CDR2 SFDVKD. The CDR3 loop spans 16 amino acids. As DNA, the CDR3 is TGTGCCACCAGTGACAGACTAGCGGCCTCCTACAATGAGCAGTTCTTC. Translated, it gives CATSDRLAASYNEQFF.

This chain's CDR3 is CASSSRVEGREQFF. CDR3 bases: TGTGCCAGCAGTTCCCGAGTAGAGGGAAGGGAGCAGTTCTTC. This rearrangement joins TRBV27 to TRBJ2-1, with D possibly being TRBD2 (5 bases). The germline gives CDR1 MNHEY, CDR2 SMNVEV (reference sequence). Deletions cut 4 bases from V and 10 bases from J, with 17 bases between. The CDR3 has 14 residues.

This rearrangement joins TRBV7-3 to TRBJ2-3; TRBD1 is a possible D gene (5 bases). The CDR3 covers 15 residues. V lost 6 bases and J 2 bases, leaving 15 bases between the germline ends. CDR1 SGHTA and CDR2 FQGTGA come from the germline V gene. The CDR3 here is CASRRGAGFTDTQYF. Here the CDR3 DNA reads TGTGCCAGCAGGCGTGGGGCAGGGTTCACAGATACGCAGTATTTT.

This chain joins TRBV30 and TRBJ2-5, with unresolved D. The V end was cut by 8 bases, the J end by 1 base, with 11 bases between. CDR3 size: 12 residues. Germline V gene sequence: CDR1 GTSNPN, CDR2 SVGIG (reference sequence). The DNA of the CDR3 is TGTGCCCGGAAGGGTTCCCAAGAGACCCAGTACTTC. Translated, it gives CARKGSQETQYF.

Details on this clonotype: Without the conserved terminal phenylalanine or tryptophan, this CDR3 likely stems from a read error. It is unclear where the CDR3 begins or ends on the DNA, so no DNA is shown, and the CDR3 is as TCRdb lists it. V usage is TRBV19 and J usage is TRBJ2-3. The CDR3 is made up of 10 amino acids, end residues included. Per germline, CDR1 LNHDA and CDR2 SQIVND (reference sequence). CDR3 region: CASRWDKGYY.

This rearrangement joins TRBV19 to TRBJ2-5, with D unresolved. The CDR3 totals 13 residues. Trimming took 6 bases from V and 4 from J, leaving 12 bases between them. In germline, CDR1 is LNHDA, CDR2 SQIVND (reference sequence). CDR3 DNA sequence: TGTGCCAGTAGCACTGCCGGACGAGAGACCCAGTACTTC. It encodes CASSTAGRETQYF.

As concerns this clonotype: No conserved phenylalanine or tryptophan is present at the end of the CDR3, so a read error is the likely explanation. The chain couples TRBV11-3 to TRBJ1-5, with 9 bases that match TRBD1. The CDR3 length is 18 residues. Germline V gives CDR1 SGHNT, CDR2 YENEEA. The CDR3 region has the DNA TGTGCCAGCAGCGTAGAAGGGTCCTCTGGGACAGGGTGTCAGCCCCAGCATGGT. It is translated as CASSVEGSSGTGCQPQHG.

Many counts were recorded for this clonotype. This rearrangement joins TRBV12-3 or TRBV12-4 to TRBJ2-3, with 9 bases identical to TRBD2. The V segment lost 3 bases and the J segment 3 bases; nucleotides outside the gene matches: 4. The CDR3 sequence is 15 residues long. This CDR3 is CASSFSGRGTDTQYF. The DNA of the CDR3 is TGTGCCAGCAGTTTTAGCGGGAGAGGGACAGATACGCAGTATTTT.